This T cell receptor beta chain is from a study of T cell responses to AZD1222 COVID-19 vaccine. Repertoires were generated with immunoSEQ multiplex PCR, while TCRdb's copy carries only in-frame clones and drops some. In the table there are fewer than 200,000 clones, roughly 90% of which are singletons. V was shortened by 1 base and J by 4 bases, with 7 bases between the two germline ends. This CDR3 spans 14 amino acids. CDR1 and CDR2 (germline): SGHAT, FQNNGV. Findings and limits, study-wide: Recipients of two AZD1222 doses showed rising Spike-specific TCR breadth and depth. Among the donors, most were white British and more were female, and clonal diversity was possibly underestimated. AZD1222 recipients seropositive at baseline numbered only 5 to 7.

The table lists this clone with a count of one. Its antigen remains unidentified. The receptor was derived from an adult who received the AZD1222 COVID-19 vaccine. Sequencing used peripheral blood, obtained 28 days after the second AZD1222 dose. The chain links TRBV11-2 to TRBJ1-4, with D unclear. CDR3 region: CASSLGLDNEKLFF. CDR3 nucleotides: TGTGCCAGCAGCTTAGGACTGGATAATGAAAAACTGTTTTTT.